The clone carrying this T cell receptor beta chain has at least ten counts. The sample comes from a study of blood T cells in healthy people across ages. A second roughly 7 to 11 cycle PCR used barcoded and J-beta primers. One entry per CDR3 protein, called by TCRdb with MiXCR from the 5' RACE reads. The sample holds fewer than 800,000 distinct CDR3 sequences, about 34% seen once. The germline CDR1 and CDR2 sequences are SGHTA and FQGTGA. Trimming took 5 bases from V and 3 from J; bases not matched to a gene: 10. This CDR3 contains 16 residues. The V call is TRBV7-3, the J call TRBJ2-3, with 8 bases matching TRBD2. Sequenced: blood. This receptor was identified in a woman of 80 years or more in good health. CDR3 coding DNA: TGTGCCAGCAGCCCCGTAGCGGGGACGGGGACAGATACGCAGTATTTT. As protein: CASSPVAGTGTDTQYF.